In its sample, the clone carrying this T cell receptor beta chain was seen many times. The record originates from a study of spatial heterogeneity in lung cancer. Across the whole study: Sequence detection consistently recorded a greater number of beta-chain than alpha-chain sequences.

The germline V gene encodes CDR1 MGHRA and CDR2 YSYEKL. This CDR3 region has 14 residues. Trimming took 4 bases from V and 0 from J, leaving 9 bases between them. Time point of the sample: sample taken at primary tumor resection. The donors, approximately 66 patients with untreated early-stage non-small cell lung cancer, provided the samples. One entry per CDR3 protein results from TCRdb running MiXCR on the 5' RACE reads. The sample records a few thousand distinct CDR3 sequences, about 9% being singletons. The J gene is TRBJ1-1, the V gene TRBV4-1; D is uncertain. The origin of this receptor is a female donor with early-stage non-small cell lung cancer. Sequenced here: normal lung tissue next to the tumor, sampled at surgery. CDR3 sequence (DNA): TGCGCCAGCAGCCCCCTTATAGTGAACACTGAAGCTTTCTTT. As protein: CASSPLIVNTEAFF.